A selection of T cell receptor beta chains follows, all from one sample in a study of human T cells and chemical hapten exposure. MiXCR, run by TCRdb on the RACE reads, gives a single entry per CDR3 protein. The data show under 50,000 distinct CDR3 sequences, with less than 9% seen just once and around 1.2% held by the top ten. Sequences were derived from whole blood, sampled in connection with sensitization to the hapten diphenylcyclopropenone (DPC). The receptors were sampled from a woman aged 50 to 60 with alopecia areata. Some clones in this sample may be carry-over from other donors' samples. The CDR3 runs from the conserved cysteine through the conserved F or W. The order of the fields is J gene, clone size, V gene, D gene, CDR3 DNA, CDR3 protein. A D gene is named only where the DNA matches it firmly. The size entry is marked missing in some rows and otherwise reads once, few, many or a size class.

j_gene: TRBJ2-6; abundance: many; v_gene: TRBV7-8; d_gene: .; CDR3nt: TGTGCCAGCAGCTTAGGACTCTCTGGGGCCAACGTCCTGACTTTC; CDR3aa: CASSLGLSGANVLTF
j_gene: TRBJ2-1; abundance: many; v_gene: TRBV18; d_gene: .; CDR3nt: TGTGCCAGCTCACCCCCGGGGGAAGCGGAAGCCTACAATGAGCAGTTCTTC; CDR3aa: CASSPPGEAEAYNEQFF
j_gene: TRBJ2-7; abundance: many; v_gene: TRBV7-7; d_gene: .; CDR3nt: TGTGCTAGCAGCTTTTCGACGGGTAGCTCCTACGAGCAGTACTTC; CDR3aa: CASSFSTGSSYEQYF
j_gene: TRBJ1-1; abundance: many; v_gene: TRBV7-6; d_gene: TRBD1; CDR3nt: TGTGCCAGCGGCGCTTGGACAGGGGGCACTGAAGCTTTCTTT; CDR3aa: CASGAWTGGTEAFF
j_gene: TRBJ1-5; abundance: many; v_gene: TRBV12-3/TRBV12-4; d_gene: TRBD1; CDR3nt: TGTGCCAGCAGTTCGTCCTACGGACAGGGGGCTACTCAGCCCCAGCATTTT; CDR3aa: CASSSSYGQGATQPQHF
j_gene: TRBJ1-1; abundance: many; v_gene: TRBV7-2; d_gene: .; CDR3nt: TGTGCCAGCAGCCAGCAAGATCGAACTGAAGCTTTCTTT; CDR3aa: CASSQQDRTEAFF
j_gene: TRBJ2-1; abundance: few; v_gene: TRBV3-1; d_gene: .; CDR3nt: TGTGCCAGCAGCCAGGGGGTACAGGGAAATGAGCAGTTCTTC; CDR3aa: CASSQGVQGNEQFF
j_gene: TRBJ1-2; abundance: many; v_gene: TRBV29-1; d_gene: TRBD1; CDR3nt: TGCAGCGTGGGGAAGACAGGGGATGGCTACACCTTC; CDR3aa: CSVGKTGDGYTF
j_gene: TRBJ1-3; abundance: .; v_gene: TRBV12-3/TRBV12-4; d_gene: .; CDR3nt: TGTGCCAGCAGCACAGCGACTGGAAACACCATATATTTT; CDR3aa: CASSTATGNTIYF
j_gene: TRBJ2-3; abundance: .; v_gene: TRBV19; d_gene: TRBD2; CDR3nt: TGTGCCAGTAGTAGACCACGTACGAGGACTAGCGGGGCCACAGATACGCAGTATTTT; CDR3aa: CASSRPRTRTSGATDTQYF
j_gene: TRBJ2-7; abundance: many; v_gene: TRBV6-2/TRBV6-3; d_gene: .; CDR3nt: TGTGCCTCCAGGGACTTCTCCTACGAGCAGTACTTC; CDR3aa: CASRDFSYEQYF
j_gene: TRBJ2-5; abundance: .; v_gene: TRBV20-1; d_gene: .; CDR3nt: TGCAGTGCCGGGGGTGGGTTGGTCGGAGAAGAGACCCAGTACTTC; CDR3aa: CSAGGGLVGEETQYF
j_gene: TRBJ1-1; abundance: few; v_gene: TRBV28; d_gene: .; CDR3nt: TGTGCCAGCATTGATATGAACACTGAAGCTTTCTTT; CDR3aa: CASIDMNTEAFF
j_gene: TRBJ1-5; abundance: .; v_gene: TRBV28; d_gene: TRBD1; CDR3nt: TGTGCCAGCAGACCTACCGGGCGGACAGGGGACCGGCAGGCCCAGCATTTT; CDR3aa: CASRPTGRTGDRQAQHF
j_gene: TRBJ2-1; abundance: .; v_gene: TRBV21-1; d_gene: .; CDR3nt: TGTGCCAGCAGCAAAGAGGTAGCGATGAGCTCCTACAATGAGCAGTTCTTC; CDR3aa: CASSKEVAMSSYNEQFF
j_gene: TRBJ2-2; abundance: many; v_gene: TRBV29-1; d_gene: .; CDR3nt: TGCAGCGTTAGGGACGCCGGGGAGCTGTTTTTT; CDR3aa: CSVRDAGELFF
j_gene: TRBJ2-7; abundance: .; v_gene: TRBV5-1; d_gene: TRBD1; CDR3nt: TGCGCCAGCAGCCCCGGGACAGCTGACTCCTACGAGCAGTACTTC; CDR3aa: CASSPGTADSYEQYF
j_gene: TRBJ1-5; abundance: many; v_gene: TRBV7-6; d_gene: .; CDR3nt: TGTGCCAGCAGCTCGCAGGAAAATCAGCCCCAGCATTTT; CDR3aa: CASSSQENQPQHF
j_gene: TRBJ1-5; abundance: many; v_gene: TRBV9; d_gene: TRBD1; CDR3nt: TGTGCCAGCAGCCCAACCGGGACAGGGGATCAGCCCCAGCATTTT; CDR3aa: CASSPTGTGDQPQHF
j_gene: TRBJ2-3; abundance: many; v_gene: TRBV7-9; d_gene: .; CDR3nt: TGTGCCAGCAGCTTATCTACTAGCACAGATACGCAGTATTTT; CDR3aa: CASSLSTSTDTQYF
j_gene: TRBJ2-1; abundance: many; v_gene: TRBV5-5; d_gene: .; CDR3nt: TGTGCCAGCAGCCCCCCCGGGCTGGCAGACTACAATGAGCAGTTCTTC; CDR3aa: CASSPPGLADYNEQFF
j_gene: TRBJ2-1; abundance: many; v_gene: TRBV27; d_gene: TRBD1; CDR3nt: TGTGCCAGCAGTGATGACAGGGGGGGTTACAATGAGCAGTTCTTC; CDR3aa: CASSDDRGGYNEQFF
j_gene: TRBJ1-1; abundance: .; v_gene: TRBV24-1; d_gene: TRBD1; CDR3nt: TGTGCCACCAGTGCGGGACAGGGGTGGACTGAAGCTTTCTTT; CDR3aa: CATSAGQGWTEAFF
j_gene: TRBJ1-6; abundance: many; v_gene: TRBV10-3; d_gene: .; CDR3nt: TGTGCCATCAAGGAGAGCTCCTATAATTCACCCCTCCACTTT; CDR3aa: CAIKESSYNSPLHF
j_gene: TRBJ2-7; abundance: .; v_gene: TRBV20-1; d_gene: TRBD1; CDR3nt: TGCAGTGCTTCAGACAGGGGGCGGTACGAGCAGTACTTC; CDR3aa: CSASDRGRYEQYF
j_gene: TRBJ2-4; abundance: many; v_gene: TRBV10-1; d_gene: .; CDR3nt: TGCGCCAGCAGTACAGGGGCCAAAAACATTCAGTACTTC; CDR3aa: CASSTGAKNIQYF
j_gene: TRBJ2-1; abundance: .; v_gene: TRBV5-5; d_gene: .; CDR3nt: TGTGCCAGCAGCTTGGTCTACAGATACAATGAGCAGTTCTTC; CDR3aa: CASSLVYRYNEQFF
j_gene: TRBJ2-3; abundance: many; v_gene: TRBV7-8; d_gene: TRBD2; CDR3nt: TGTGCCAGCACCTTAGACAGCGGGAGGGCGGAGTCAGATACGCAGTATTTT; CDR3aa: CASTLDSGRAESDTQYF
j_gene: TRBJ2-3; abundance: many; v_gene: TRBV21-1; d_gene: .; CDR3nt: TGTGCCAGCAGCAAAGGGCCCCCGACTAGAGCTCCCACAGATACGCAGTATTTT; CDR3aa: CASSKGPPTRAPTDTQYF
j_gene: TRBJ2-5; abundance: few; v_gene: TRBV6-6; d_gene: .; CDR3nt: TGTGCCAGCAGTTACGAGTGGGCCTCAAAAGGGACCCAGTACTTC; CDR3aa: CASSYEWASKGTQYF
j_gene: TRBJ1-1; abundance: many; v_gene: TRBV6-5; d_gene: .; CDR3nt: TGTGCCAGCAGTTACCGTGGCGGCGGGGCCAACACTGAAGCTTTCTTT; CDR3aa: CASSYRGGGANTEAFF